This T cell receptor beta chain was obtained from a study of blood T cell repertoires in COVID-19. TCRdb keeps only in-frame clones here, not all; method: immunoSEQ multiplex PCR. The sample has about 390,000 clones; approximately 87% are singletons. The germline V gene has CDR1 SNHLY and CDR2 FYNNEI. After removal of 6 bases from V and 4 bases from J, the junction contained 9 bases not matched to a gene. The CDR3 extends over 15 amino acids. Sequencing was performed on peripheral blood. The V call is TRBV2, the J call TRBJ1-1; 9 nucleotides line up with TRBD1. The TCR was taken from a woman aged 60 to 75 with COVID-19, enrolled during active disease. The CDR3 sequence: CASSGTGKLVTEAFF. The CDR3 bases are TGTGCCAGCAGCGGGACAGGGAAATTGGTCACTGAAGCTTTCTTT. The full variable domain, completed using reference TRBV2 and TRBJ1-1, is EPEVTQTPSHQVTQMGQEVILRCVPISNHLYFYWYRQILGQKVEFLVSFYNNEISEKSEIFDDQFSVERPDGSNFTLKIRSTKLEDSAMYFCASSGTGKLVTEAFFGQGTRLTVV.